This T cell receptor beta chain was retrieved from a study of post-analysis software for immune sequencing data. The library was made from cDNA and included unique molecular identifiers. TCRdb reprocessed the PCR reads with MiXCR, giving one entry per CDR3 protein. The data contain about 820,000 distinct CDR3 sequences, roughly half of them seen just once; the ten biggest clones take up 4% to 5.5%. The CDR3 has 15 residues. CDR1 is SGHRS and CDR2 is YFSETQ in the germline V gene. V was pared by 0 bases and J by 1 base, with 10 bases between. Study-wide points: Strong same-batch co-clustering of samples appeared with F measure clustering. Five TRBV segments, including TRBV5-6, TRBV5-1 and TRBV20-1, were more frequent in patients than controls.

Concerning this clonotype: Antigen specificity is unknown.

The V and J genes are TRBV5-1 and TRBJ1-1; D gene unclear. This TCR was recovered from a girl aged 5 to 17 with multiple sclerosis. Sequencing input: blood. CDR3 loop: CASSLGQISNTEAFF. The CDR3 nucleotides read TGCGCCAGCAGCTTGGGGCAGATATCGAACACTGAAGCTTTCTTT. The entire variable domain, with the rest obtained from reference TRBV5-1 and TRBJ1-1, is as follows: KAGVTQTPRYLIKTRGQQVTLSCSPISGHRSVSWYQQTPGQGLQFLFEYFSETQRNKGNFPGRFSGRQFSNSRSEMNVSTLELGDSALYLCASSLGQISNTEAFFGQGTRLTVV.